Given below is one TCR beta chain in context. What it binds is not known. TCRdb redid the calling of the reads with MiXCR, one entry per CDR3 protein. The table includes around 710,000 distinct CDR3 sequences, 25% to 30% detected once. This record belongs to a study of T cell repertoires in cytomegalovirus infection. Across the whole study: Recently identified HLA-C-restricted CMV epitopes and well-studied HLA-B-restricted CMV epitopes were used by the study. Matching HLA type, along with CMV infection, was indicated by public TCR beta signatures.

General study findings and limits: Dominating the ex vivo response were HLA-C-restricted CMV-specific TCR beta clonotypes. Carriage of CMV together with the relevant HLA was identifiable through cumulative public TCR beta family frequency.

With 1 base removed from V and 2 bases from J, the gap between germline ends came to 11 bases. Per the germline V gene, CDR1 is MNHEY and CDR2 is SVGAGI. The CDR3 is made up of 15 amino acids. Source: cultured CD8+ T cells from PBMCs, taken from culture after CMV antigen stimulation. The chain recombines TRBV6-5 with TRBJ2-5; either TRBD1 or TRBD2 may fit D (5 bases each). This TCR derives from a human donor in good health (CMV status not recorded). Some clones in this sample may be carry-over from other donors' samples. The CDR3 DNA sequence: TGTGCCAGCAGTTACTATTGGGGGAAACAAGAGACCCAGTACTTC. This encodes CASSYYWGKQETQYF.